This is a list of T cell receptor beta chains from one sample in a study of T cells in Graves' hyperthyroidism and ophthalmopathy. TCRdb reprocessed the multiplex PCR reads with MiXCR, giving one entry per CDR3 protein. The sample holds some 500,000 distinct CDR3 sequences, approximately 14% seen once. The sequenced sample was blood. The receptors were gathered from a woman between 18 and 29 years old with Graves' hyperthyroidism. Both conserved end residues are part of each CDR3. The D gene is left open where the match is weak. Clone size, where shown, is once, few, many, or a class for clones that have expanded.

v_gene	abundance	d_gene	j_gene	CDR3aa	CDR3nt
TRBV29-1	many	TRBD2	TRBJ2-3	CSAGGSGGTQYF	TGCAGCGCCGGGGGGTCCGGGGGTACGCAGTATTTT
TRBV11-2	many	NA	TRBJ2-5	CASELFGGPGETQYF	TGTGCCAGCGAATTGTTTGGGGGCCCCGGGGAGACCCAGTACTTC
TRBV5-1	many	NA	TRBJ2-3	CASSLEGRKITDTQYF	TGCGCCAGCAGCTTGGAGGGACGCAAAATCACAGATACGCAGTATTTT
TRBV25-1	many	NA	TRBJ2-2	CASSKQGPGELFF	TGTGCCAGCAGTAAGCAGGGGCCCGGGGAGCTGTTTTTT
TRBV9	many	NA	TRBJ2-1	CASSVEGQEYNEQFF	TGTGCCAGCAGCGTAGAGGGGCAGGAGTACAATGAGCAGTTCTTC
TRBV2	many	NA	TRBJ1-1	CASTDLTGLNTEAFF	TGTGCCAGCACGGACCTAACAGGGCTGAACACTGAAGCTTTCTTT
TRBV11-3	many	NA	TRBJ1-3	CASSSGRHQGNTIYF	TGTGCCAGCAGCTCGGGACGTCACCAAGGAAACACCATATATTTT
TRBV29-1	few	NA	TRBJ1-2	CSVEDRRLGVYGYTF	TGCAGCGTTGAAGATCGGCGACTGGGGGTCTATGGCTACACCTTC
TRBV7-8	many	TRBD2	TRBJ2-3	CASSPWTSSPTDTQYF	TGTGCCAGCAGCCCCTGGACTAGCTCCCCCACAGATACGCAGTATTTT
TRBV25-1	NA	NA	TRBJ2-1	CASSESGAGNEQFF	TGTGCCAGCAGTGAGTCAGGGGCAGGGAATGAGCAGTTCTTC
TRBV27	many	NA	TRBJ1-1	CASSFPSDPWTEAFF	TGTGCCAGCAGTTTCCCTTCCGACCCTTGGACTGAAGCTTTCTTT
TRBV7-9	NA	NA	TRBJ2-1	CASSLVTGYNEQFF	TGTGCCAGCAGCTTAGTAACAGGCTACAATGAGCAGTTCTTC
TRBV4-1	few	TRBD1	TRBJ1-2	CASSQGQGAIRDGYTF	TGCGCCAGCAGCCAGGGACAGGGGGCGATTCGGGATGGCTACACCTTC
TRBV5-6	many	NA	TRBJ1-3	CASNTGSGNTIYF	TGTGCCAGCAACACAGGGTCCGGAAACACCATATATTTT
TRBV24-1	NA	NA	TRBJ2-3	CATSPLETDTQYF	TGTGCCACCAGTCCGCTAGAAACAGATACGCAGTATTTT
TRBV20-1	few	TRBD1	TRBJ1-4	CSAAGTGNEKLFF	TGCAGTGCTGCCGGGACAGGGAATGAAAAACTGTTTTTT
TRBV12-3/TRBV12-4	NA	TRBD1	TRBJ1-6	CASRRTGGQGLNSPLHF	TGTGCCAGCAGACGTACGGGGGGACAGGGACTTAATTCACCCCTCCACTTT
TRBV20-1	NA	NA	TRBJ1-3	CSARVVQGNTIYF	TGCAGTGCTAGGGTGGTTCAGGGAAACACCATATATTTT
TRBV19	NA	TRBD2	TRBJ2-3	CATKVAGGTSSTDTQYF	TGTGCCACCAAGGTAGCGGGAGGGACCTCTAGCACAGATACGCAGTATTTT
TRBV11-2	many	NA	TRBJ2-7	CASGQGPSYEQYF	TGTGCCAGCGGTCAGGGGCCCTCCTACGAGCAGTACTTC
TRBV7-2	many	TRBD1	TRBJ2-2	CASSQGQGWAGELFF	TGTGCCAGCAGCCAGGGACAGGGGTGGGCCGGGGAGCTGTTTTTT
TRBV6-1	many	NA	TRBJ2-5	CASSEFSRGAITQETQYF	TGTGCCAGCAGTGAATTTTCAAGGGGGGCTATAACTCAAGAGACCCAGTACTTC
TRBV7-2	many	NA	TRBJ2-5	CASSLQGGKETQYF	TGTGCCAGCAGCTTACAGGGTGGAAAAGAGACCCAGTACTTC
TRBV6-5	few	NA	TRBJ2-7	CASSYSTVHSYEQYF	TGTGCCAGCAGTTACTCTACAGTCCACTCCTACGAGCAGTACTTC
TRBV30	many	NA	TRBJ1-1	CAWSVGFVAGTEAFF	TGTGCCTGGAGTGTAGGGTTTGTAGCGGGCACTGAAGCTTTCTTT
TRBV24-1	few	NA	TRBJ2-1	CATSEMGDEQFF	TGTGCCACCAGTGAAATGGGCGATGAGCAGTTCTTC
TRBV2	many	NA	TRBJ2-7	CASTGGSYEQYF	TGTGCCAGCACTGGCGGCTCCTACGAGCAGTACTTC
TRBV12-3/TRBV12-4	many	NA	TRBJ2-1	CASSLGLGLGRDEQFF	TGTGCCAGCAGTTTAGGCTTAGGCTTGGGACGGGATGAGCAGTTCTTC
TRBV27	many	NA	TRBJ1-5	CASSLGRRGNQPQHF	TGTGCCAGCAGTTTGGGCAGGAGGGGCAATCAGCCCCAGCATTTT
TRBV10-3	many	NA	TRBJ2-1	CAISESRAEQFF	TGTGCCATCAGTGAGTCGAGGGCCGAGCAGTTCTTC
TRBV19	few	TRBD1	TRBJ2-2	CASSITAETGVNGELFF	TGTGCCAGTAGTATTACAGCGGAGACAGGGGTGAACGGGGAGCTGTTTTTT
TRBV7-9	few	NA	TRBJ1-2	CASSPEEDRDNYGYTF	TGTGCCAGCAGCCCGGAAGAGGACAGAGACAACTATGGCTACACCTTC
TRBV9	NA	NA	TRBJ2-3	CASSAIGGLDTQYF	TGTGCCAGCAGCGCTATAGGGGGGCTAGATACGCAGTATTTT
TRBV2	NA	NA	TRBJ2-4	CASSQREIQYF	TGTGCCAGCAGTCAGAGAGAAATTCAGTACTTC
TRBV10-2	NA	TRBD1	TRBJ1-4	CASSPGQGVFKLFF	TGCGCCAGCAGTCCCGGACAGGGGGTGTTTAAACTGTTTTTT
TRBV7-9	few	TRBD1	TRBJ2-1	CASSHRDRPYNEQFF	TGTGCCAGCAGCCACCGGGACAGACCTTACAATGAGCAGTTCTTC
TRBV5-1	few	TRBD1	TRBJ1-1	CASSIRDRGAEAFF	TGCGCCAGCAGCATCCGGGACAGGGGGGCTGAAGCTTTCTTT
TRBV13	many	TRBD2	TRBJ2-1	CASNILAGGRGEQFF	TGTGCCAGCAACATACTAGCGGGAGGCCGGGGTGAGCAGTTCTTC
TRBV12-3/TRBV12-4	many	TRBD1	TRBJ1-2	CASSLRDRRDYGYTF	TGTGCCAGCAGTTTAAGGGACAGGAGGGACTATGGCTACACCTTC
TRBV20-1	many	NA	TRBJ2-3	CSARDRGMGTDTQYF	TGCAGTGCTAGAGATCGGGGGATGGGCACAGATACGCAGTATTTT
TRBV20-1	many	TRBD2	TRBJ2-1	CSARGTSSYNEQFF	TGCAGTGCGAGAGGGACTAGCAGCTACAATGAGCAGTTCTTC
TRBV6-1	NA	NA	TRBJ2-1	CASSRRGAAYNEQFF	TGTGCCAGCAGTAGACGTGGGGCGGCCTACAATGAGCAGTTCTTC
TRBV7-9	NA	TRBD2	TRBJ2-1	CASSLDSGGPWNEQFF	TGTGCCAGCAGCTTAGATAGCGGGGGACCGTGGAATGAGCAGTTCTTC
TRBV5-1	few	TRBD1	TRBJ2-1	CASASTGGNEQFF	TGCGCCAGCGCCTCGACAGGGGGAAATGAGCAGTTCTTC
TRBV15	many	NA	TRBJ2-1	CATSREVGRGTYNEQFF	TGTGCCACCAGCAGAGAGGTGGGCAGGGGAACCTACAATGAGCAGTTCTTC
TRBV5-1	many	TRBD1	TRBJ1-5	CASSLGGQTNQPQHF	TGCGCCAGCAGCTTGGGGGGACAGACAAATCAGCCCCAGCATTTT